Below are 16 T cell receptor beta chains sequenced from a single sample in a study of blood T cell repertoires in COVID-19. Here immunoSEQ multiplex PCR was the method, and the copy in TCRdb shows in-frame clones only, minus some. The sample yields 70,000 to 95,000 clones, around four fifths seen once. The sample consisted of peripheral blood. The receptors come from a woman in her sixties or seventies with active or convalescent COVID-19.

The chain carries TRBV5-1 and TRBJ2-1; maybe TRBD2 (6 bases). This CDR3 comprises 17 residues. CDR1 SGHRS and CDR2 YFSETQ come from the germline V gene. V lost 4 bases, J lost 0 bases, and 17 bases lay in between. As DNA, the CDR3 is TGCGCCAGCAGCACGACTTCCGGGACTTTCTCCTACAATGAGCAGTTCTTC. The encoded protein is CASSTTSGTFSYNEQFF.

The V gene is TRBV29-1, the J gene TRBJ2-3; the D gene is possibly TRBD2 (6 bases). CDR1 and CDR2 (germline): SQVTM, ANQGSEA. V lost 6 bases and J 0 bases, leaving 16 bases between the germline ends. The CDR3 length is 15 residues. The CDR3 sequence: CSVTPPGSSTDTQYF. As DNA, the CDR3 is TGCAGCGTAACCCCCCCCGGGAGCAGCACAGATACGCAGTATTTT.

This sequence joins TRBV9 and TRBJ1-4; no reliable D call. This CDR3 spans 14 amino acids. Germline CDR1 is SGDLS and CDR2 is YYNGEE. V was trimmed by 1 base and J by 0 bases, leaving 4 bases between them. The CDR3 protein is CASSVSATNEKLFF. CDR3 sequence (DNA): TGTGCCAGCAGCGTATCTGCAACTAATGAAAAACTGTTTTTT.

The V gene is TRBV9, the J gene TRBJ1-3, with 10 bases fitting TRBD1. The CDR3 sequence is 15 residues long. Germline CDR1 SGDLS, CDR2 YYNGEE. With V trimmed by 0 bases and J by 6 bases, 3 bases remained unmatched. The CDR3 coding sequence is TGTGCCAGCAGCGTAGGTGGGACAGGGGAAAACACCATATATTTT. This encodes CASSVGGTGENTIYF.

This clone was seen just once. The V gene is TRBV27, the J gene TRBJ2-7, with 11 bases that match TRBD1. The junction had 10 bases not matched to a gene; V was cut back by 5 bases and J by 4 bases. The CDR3 has 16 amino acids. Per germline, CDR1 MNHEY and CDR2 SMNVEV (reference sequence). The CDR3 DNA is TGTGCCAGCAGTCTCGATTCGGACAGGGGGCCATACGAGCAGTACTTC. Protein product: CASSLDSDRGPYEQYF.

This clone was detected a few times. The CDR3 nucleotides read TGTGCCAGCAGCTCGACAGGCCTCGGTCAGGCTTTCTTT. Its translation: CASSSTGLGQAFF. This chain links TRBV6-4 with TRBJ1-1; D perhaps matches TRBD1 (6 bases). The CDR3 length is 13 residues. Germline V CDR1 and CDR2: MRHNA, SNTAGT. V lost 6 bases and J lost 11, with 19 bases in between.

This chain connects TRBV28 to TRBJ2-5, with D perhaps matching TRBD1 (5 bases). CDR1 MDHEN and CDR2 SYDVKM come from the germline V gene. The CDR3 totals 13 residues. V lost 8 bases to trimming and J lost 6 bases, with 16 bases between them. CDR3 in amino acids: CASALVGAKTQYF. The CDR3 nucleotides are TGTGCCAGCGCCTTGGTTGGGGCCAAGACCCAGTACTTC.

V is TRBV7-2 and J is TRBJ1-2, with 8 positions matching TRBD1. Germline V CDR1 and CDR2: SGHTA, FQGNSA. The length of the CDR3 is 11 residues. V dropped 4 bases and J dropped 11; count of bases not matched to a gene: 3. The CDR3 reads CASSSRQGYTF. CDR3 bases: TGTGCCAGCAGCTCTCGACAGGGGTACACCTTC.

This sequence joins TRBV6-1 and TRBJ2-5; 8 bases agree with TRBD1. The CDR3 extends over 16 amino acids. J was trimmed by 4 bases and V by 2 bases; bases with no gene match: 9. CDR1 MNHNS and CDR2 SASEGT come from the germline V gene. The CDR3 is CASSELGQALRETQYF. For the CDR3, the DNA is TGTGCCAGCAGTGAACTGGGACAGGCCCTGAGAGAGACCCAGTACTTC.

The gene calls are TRBV7-6 and TRBJ1-4, with TRBD1 as a possible D gene (5 bases). The CDR3 loop spans 14 amino acids. Per germline, CDR1 SGHVS and CDR2 FNYEAQ. V was trimmed by 1 base and J by 7 bases, leaving 10 bases between them. The CDR3 region is CASSLGTLGEKLFF. CDR3 DNA: TGTGCCAGCAGCTTAGGGACATTAGGTGAAAAACTGTTTTTT.

This rearrangement joins TRBV7-9 to TRBJ2-3, with D hard to call. Per the germline V gene, CDR1 is SEHNR and CDR2 is FQNEAQ (reference sequence). V lost 5 bases to trimming and J lost 1 base, with 19 bases between them. This CDR3 has 17 residues. The CDR3 spells CASSQLTAVWGTDTQYF. The CDR3 nucleotides read TGTGCCAGCAGCCAACTTACCGCGGTCTGGGGCACAGATACGCAGTATTTT.

The chain links TRBV5-1 to TRBJ2-7; 9 positions agree with TRBD1. The germline V gene encodes CDR1 SGHRS and CDR2 YFSETQ. The CDR3 has 15 residues. V dropped 4 bases and J dropped 5; count of bases not matched to a gene: 10. The CDR3 DNA sequence: TGCGCCAGCAGCGCCGCGGGACAGGGAACCGACGAGCAGTACTTC. This gives the protein CASSAAGQGTDEQYF.

The rearrangement links TRBV29-1 to TRBJ1-1; D remains unclear. The germline V and J ends were trimmed by 6 bases and 1 base, with 12 bases remaining between them. Germline V lookup: CDR1 SQVTM, CDR2 ANQGSEA. The CDR3 spans 13 residues. The CDR3 protein is CSVLITGNTEAFF. Here the CDR3 DNA reads TGCAGCGTACTTATTACCGGGAACACTGAAGCTTTCTTT.

V usage is TRBV28 and J usage is TRBJ1-4; 7 bases are a match to TRBD1. The CDR3 is 14 amino acids. J was trimmed by 8 bases and V by 6 bases; bases with no gene match: 9. Looked up from germline, CDR1 is MDHEN and CDR2 is SYDVKM. As DNA, the CDR3 is TGTGCCAGCAGCGGAGGGGGCAGGGCCGAAAAACTGTTTTTT. Translating gives CASSGGGRAEKLFF.

The V gene is TRBV18, the J gene TRBJ1-1; weak D call: TRBD1 (6 bases). This CDR3 region has 14 residues. CDR1 and CDR2 from the germline V gene are KGHSH and LQKENI. Trimming shortened V by 4 bases and J by 5 bases, and 14 bases separated the two germline ends. The CDR3 is CASSLPTGLTEAFF. Written as DNA, the CDR3 is TGTGCCAGCTCACTCCCAACAGGGTTGACTGAAGCTTTCTTT.

The V call is TRBV7-2, the J call TRBJ2-1; maybe TRBD1 (6 bases). CDR1 is SGHTA, CDR2 FQGNSA, per germline. This CDR3 has 13 amino acids. Trimming left V 8 bases short and J 15 bases short, with 23 bases between. CDR3 bases: TGTGCCAGCCTTTACGGACAGTACAATGAGTGGTTCTTC. It specifies CASLYGQYNEWFF.